This is a list of T cell receptor beta chains from one sample in a study of shared clonotypes between healthy human individuals. Produced via immunoSEQ multiplex PCR; TCRdb's table is partial and in-frame only. Of 2 million to 2.5 million clones detected, approximately 95% appear once; the ten largest clones hold about 0.39%. Sequencing input: naive CD4+ T cells from PBMCs. These receptors all stem from a man in his late teens or twenties in good health. Some clones in this sample may be carry-over from other donors' samples. CDR3s include the opening cysteine and the closing phenylalanine or tryptophan. D genes are given only for firm matches. Clone size, where shown, is once, few, many, or a class for clones that have expanded.

size | D | J | V | DNA | CDR3
- | TRBD2 | TRBJ2-3 | TRBV7-3 | TGTGCCAGCAGCTTAATTGCGGGAGGTTCGGGTACGCAGTATTTT | CASSLIAGGSGTQYF
- | - | TRBJ2-1 | TRBV7-9 | TGTGCCAGCAGCGCAAGGGGGGGCCCTTACAATGAGCAGTTCTTC | CASSARGGPYNEQFF
- | TRBD2 | TRBJ2-1 | TRBV4-1 | TGCGCCAGTTCGGGACTAGCGGGAGGCCAACTTTACAATGAGCAGTTCTTC | CASSGLAGGQLYNEQFF
- | TRBD2 | TRBJ2-3 | TRBV5-1 | TGCGCCAGCAGCTTGGTGGCTAGCGGGTCTAGCACAGATACGCAGTATTTT | CASSLVASGSSTDTQYF
- | TRBD1 | TRBJ1-1 | TRBV11-3 | TGTGCCAGCAGCCGGGACAGGAACACTGAAGCTTTCTTT | CASSRDRNTEAFF
- | TRBD2 | TRBJ2-3 | TRBV7-2 | TGTGCCAGCAGCCCACTAGCGACAAGCACAGATACGCAGTATTTT | CASSPLATSTDTQYF
- | - | TRBJ2-1 | TRBV5-1 | TGCGCCAGCAGCTTGGGGGCGGGAACCTACAATGAGCAGTTCTTC | CASSLGAGTYNEQFF
- | TRBD1 | TRBJ2-2 | TRBV5-1 | TGCGCCAGCAGTACAGGGGGCGATCCAGACGGGGAGCTGTTTTTT | CASSTGGDPDGELFF
- | - | TRBJ2-3 | TRBV4-3 | TGCGCCAGCAGCCAAGATTTGGGTAGCACAGATACGCAGTATTTT | CASSQDLGSTDTQYF
few | - | TRBJ1-1 | TRBV2 | TGTGCCAGCAGTGTAACGACCGACACTGAAGCTTTCTTT | CASSVTTDTEAFF
- | - | TRBJ1-2 | TRBV30 | TGTGCCTGGCCCCAAGGGAGCTATGACCTCTATGGCTACACCTTC | CAWPQGSYDLYGYTF
- | - | TRBJ1-2 | TRBV27 | TGTGCCAGCAGGTTGACGGGGGTAGGGTCCTATGGCTACACCTTC | CASRLTGVGSYGYTF
once | - | TRBJ2-3 | TRBV7-9 | TGTGCCAGCAGCCCGCGGAGAGGCGGTATCACAGATACGCAGTATTTT | CASSPRRGGITDTQYF
- | - | TRBJ2-6 | TRBV18 | TGTGCCAGCTCACCATCAGGGAACTCTCTGACTGGGGCCAACGTCCTGACTTTC | CASSPSGNSLTGANVLTF
- | - | TRBJ1-2 | TRBV28 | TGTGCCAGCAGTTTTTTCAGCTATGGCTACACCTTC | CASSFFSYGYTF